Listed below are T cell receptor beta chains from one sample, sequenced in a study of identical twins. Each CDR3 protein gets one entry after TCRdb re-called the 5' RACE reads with MiXCR. The sample lists approximately 490,000 distinct CDR3 sequences; approximately 20% were seen once. The data also belong to a second study, concerning yellow fever vaccine responses in identical twins.

Sequencing was carried out using CD4+ T cells sorted from blood. All receptors come from a woman younger than 35 in good health. The conserved cysteine and the conserved F or W are not part of the CDR3 here.

cdr3_aa j_call v_call
ASSYPVDRVDEAF TRBJ1-1 TRBV12-3/TRBV12-4
ASSTSRGGATNEKLF TRBJ1-4 TRBV4-1
ASSPRDRGPTEAF TRBJ1-1 TRBV7-3
ASSLAGYTQY TRBJ2-3 TRBV7-9
SVWQGIVETQY TRBJ2-5 TRBV29-1
ASSPRANYNEQF TRBJ2-1 TRBV7-8
SVFGQANTEAF TRBJ1-1 TRBV29-1
SARDRSTGVNEQF TRBJ2-1 TRBV20-1
ATSDLGSSGTHIQY TRBJ2-4 TRBV24-1
ASSPPGQGRYEQY TRBJ2-7 TRBV9
ASSPRGRGIETQY TRBJ2-5 TRBV5-1
ASSLGQGNWETQY TRBJ2-5 TRBV28
ASSLGLAEVLETQY TRBJ2-5 TRBV12-3/TRBV12-4
ASSPRVGVSYEQY TRBJ2-7 TRBV7-6
ASSQDRRQVGDTQY TRBJ2-3 TRBV3-1
AISAGTLPTDTQY TRBJ2-3 TRBV10-3
SARATSGGTSSTDTQY TRBJ2-3 TRBV20-1
ASSSDRPNEKLF TRBJ1-4 TRBV5-1
ASSSPGGDTQY TRBJ2-3 TRBV7-9
ATSDRQGLSTGELF TRBJ2-2 TRBV24-1
ASSTTGNTGELF TRBJ2-2 TRBV12-3/TRBV12-4
SARTGGYSGELF TRBJ2-2 TRBV20-1
ASSSYQGGEQF TRBJ2-1 TRBV7-6